This T cell receptor (beta chain) was observed in a study of beta chain features in type 1 diabetes. Across the whole study: Cell yields, gender and age were comparable in patients and healthy donors.

Reverse transcribing all isolated RNA meant expressed TCRB transcripts were sequenced. Using immunoSEQ multiplex PCR, the repertoire was profiled, and TCRdb retains in-frame clones only, with some absent. The table shows more than 250,000 clones, with roughly 21% occurring only once. CDR3 size: 16 residues. Trimming cost V 2 bases and J 0 bases, with 11 bases left between them. Per germline, CDR1 SEHNR and CDR2 FQNEAQ (reference sequence). Notes on the study in general: The study found moderately but significantly shorter TCRB CDR3s in all four CD4+ subsets of Type 1 diabetes patients. In these data, an HLA type influence on TCRB rearrangement remained unresolved.

Sorted populations were all over 95% pure. This clone was recorded a few times. Its antigen remains unknown. The sequencing input was naive CD4+ T cells from blood. V is TRBV7-9 and J is TRBJ2-1; possible D gene TRBD2, 6 bases. The TCR comes from a woman between 40 and 55 years old with type 1 diabetes. The CDR3 is CASSLSGGVSYNEQFF. CDR3 DNA sequence: TGTGCCAGCAGCTTATCTGGCGGGGTCTCCTACAATGAGCAGTTCTTC. Full variable domain (outside the CDR3, taken from reference TRBV7-9 and TRBJ2-1): DTGVSQNPRHKITKRGQNVTFRCDPISEHNRLYWYRQTLGQGPEFLTYFQNEAQLEKSRLLSDRFSAERPKGSFSTLEIQRTEQGDSAMYLCASSLSGGVSYNEQFFGPGTRLTVL.